These 10 T cell receptor beta chains came from one sample sequenced in a study of cytomegalovirus exposure and HLA in healthy donors. Sequencing used immunoSEQ multiplex PCR; TCRdb keeps in-frame clones, though not all of them. Of about 170,000 clones listed, 95% to 97% are singletons. The sample taken for sequencing was PBMCs. These receptors all stem from a woman aged 18-29 years in good health and CMV-seronegative.

This clone was counted once. The genes are TRBV6-1 and TRBJ1-2; no clear D gene. Deletions cut 4 bases from V and 7 bases from J, with 22 bases between. Germline V gene data show CDR1 as MNHNS and CDR2 as SASEGT. The CDR3 runs 16 residues. The CDR3 nucleotides read TGTGCCAGCAGTGTACCCCCCGGGGTCGCTTGGATTGGCTACACCTTC. Translated: CASSVPPGVAWIGYTF.

J is TRBJ1-3 and V is TRBV7-9; D uncertain. The CDR3 is 16 residues long. Germline V gene data show CDR1 as SEHNR and CDR2 as FQNEAQ (reference sequence). V lost 1 base and J lost 0, with 10 bases in between. The CDR3 protein is CASSLGGQDSGNTIYF. The CDR3 DNA follows: TGTGCCAGCAGCTTAGGCGGGCAGGACTCTGGAAACACCATATATTTT.

The V call is TRBV18, the J call TRBJ2-1, with a weak D call TRBD1 (5 bases). CDR1 is KGHSH and CDR2 is LQKENI in the germline V gene. V gave up 0 bases and J gave up 2 bases, with 8 bases separating them. The CDR3 consists of 15 residues. The CDR3 here is CASSPPPRAYNEQFF. The CDR3 DNA follows: TGTGCCAGCTCACCACCGCCCAGGGCCTACAATGAGCAGTTCTTC.

In this sample, this clone turned up once. V gene TRBV19 combines with J gene TRBJ1-2; 8 nucleotides agree with TRBD1. Trimming at V came to 7 bases and at J to 8 bases, leaving 9 bases not matched to a gene. Germline lookup yields CDR1 LNHDA and CDR2 SQIVND (reference sequence). CDR3 length: 13 residues. The chain's CDR3 is CASTTDRVGGYTF. The CDR3, as DNA: TGTGCCAGTACTACGGACAGGGTCGGCGGCTACACCTTC.

This chain links TRBV19 with TRBJ1-3; 8 nucleotides line up with TRBD1. Germline V lookup: CDR1 LNHDA, CDR2 SQIVND (reference sequence). The V and J ends lost 6 bases and 4 bases, in that order; junction bases with no gene match: 2. The CDR3 is made up of 13 amino acids. CDR3 in amino acids: CASSRTGGNTIYF. CDR3 DNA: TGTGCCAGTAGCCGGACAGGGGGAAACACCATATATTTT.

The chain is built from TRBV7-2 and TRBJ1-4, with D possibly being TRBD1 (5 bases). Germline CDR1 SGHTA, CDR2 FQGNSA. Trimming stripped 1 base from V and 7 bases from J, with 13 bases between. The CDR3 has 15 residues. CDR3 in amino acids: CASSLGAGRGEKLFF. CDR3 coding DNA: TGTGCCAGCAGCTTAGGGGCAGGGCGCGGTGAAAAACTGTTTTTT.

About this clone: This same CDR3 is encoded by further DNA sequences in the sample. V and J are TRBV7-2 and TRBJ2-5; no definite D call. Germline V CDR1 and CDR2: SGHTA, FQGNSA. This CDR3 comprises 13 residues. Trimming removed 2 bases at V and 0 bases at J, with 4 bases between. Here the CDR3 DNA reads TGTGCCAGCAGCTTATCGTACCAAGAGACCCAGTACTTC. Translating it yields CASSLSYQETQYF.

For the CDR3, the DNA is TGCGCCAGCAGCTTGGGGCCCCAGGTGGCCTCTGGAAACACCATATATTTT. Translating gives CASSLGPQVASGNTIYF. V and J are TRBV5-1 and TRBJ1-3; D not resolved. Per germline, CDR1 SGHRS and CDR2 YFSETQ. This CDR3 is 17 amino acids long. The germline V and J ends were trimmed by 0 bases and 0 bases, with 13 bases remaining between them.

The chain joins TRBV19 to TRBJ2-7, with 8 nucleotides matching TRBD1. V lost 4 bases, J lost 0 bases, and 5 bases stayed unmatched. The CDR3 runs 15 residues. CDR1 is LNHDA, CDR2 SQIVND, per germline (reference sequence). DNA of the CDR3: TGTGCCAGTAGTACCCGGACAGGGAGCTCCTACGAGCAGTACTTC. This gives the protein CASSTRTGSSYEQYF.

V usage is TRBV6-5 and J usage is TRBJ1-1, with 7 bases fitting TRBD1. Germline V CDR1 and CDR2: MNHEY, SVGAGI. V lost 6 bases and J lost 0; bases outside the gene matches: 4. The CDR3 spans 14 residues. CDR3 sequence (DNA): TGTGCCAGCAGCAACGACAGGGTGAACACTGAAGCTTTCTTT. Its protein product is CASSNDRVNTEAFF.